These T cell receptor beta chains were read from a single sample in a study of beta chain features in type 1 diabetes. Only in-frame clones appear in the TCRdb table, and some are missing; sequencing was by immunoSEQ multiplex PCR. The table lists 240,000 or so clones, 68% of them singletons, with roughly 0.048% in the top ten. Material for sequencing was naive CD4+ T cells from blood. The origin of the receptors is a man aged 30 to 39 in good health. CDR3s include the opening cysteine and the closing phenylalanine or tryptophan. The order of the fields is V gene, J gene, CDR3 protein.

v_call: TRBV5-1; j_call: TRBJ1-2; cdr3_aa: CASSLDGISVYGYTF
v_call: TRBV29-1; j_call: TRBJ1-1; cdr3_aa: CSVEGEMNTEAFF
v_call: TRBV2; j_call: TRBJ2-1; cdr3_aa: CASRLDYNEQFF
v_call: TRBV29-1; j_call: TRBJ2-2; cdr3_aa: CSVDDNTGELFF
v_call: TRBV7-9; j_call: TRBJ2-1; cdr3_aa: CASSLGLAGNNEQFF
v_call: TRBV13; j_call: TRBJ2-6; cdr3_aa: CASSARGGTLSGANVLTF
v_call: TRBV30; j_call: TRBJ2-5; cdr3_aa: CAWSSVGSGTQYF
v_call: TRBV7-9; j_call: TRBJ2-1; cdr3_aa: CASSLGMSEQFF
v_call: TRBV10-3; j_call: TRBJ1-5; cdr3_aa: CAISDRDGGNQPQHF
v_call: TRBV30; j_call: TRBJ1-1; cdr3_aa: CAWAQGGPEAFF
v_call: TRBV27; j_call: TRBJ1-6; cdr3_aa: CASSRQGARNSPLHF
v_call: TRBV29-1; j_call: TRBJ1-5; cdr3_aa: CSVQGQGSNQPQHF
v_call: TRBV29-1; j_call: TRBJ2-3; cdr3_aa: CSAGTISTDTQYF
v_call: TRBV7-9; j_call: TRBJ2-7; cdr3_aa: CASSFLGVGYEQYF
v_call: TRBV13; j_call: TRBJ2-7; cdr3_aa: CASSTIVDIERGQTYEQYF
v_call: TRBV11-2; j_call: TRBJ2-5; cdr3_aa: CASSLAGETQYF
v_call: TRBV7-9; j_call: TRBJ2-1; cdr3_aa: CASSIDGLSYNEQFF
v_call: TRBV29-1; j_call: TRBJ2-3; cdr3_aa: CSAVPVTSSRTDTQYF
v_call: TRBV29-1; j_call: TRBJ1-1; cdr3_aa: CSVRPEGRSTEAFF
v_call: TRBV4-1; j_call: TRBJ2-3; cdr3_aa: CASSHLGKTDTQYF
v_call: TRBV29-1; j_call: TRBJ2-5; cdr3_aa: CSAGQGSQETQYF
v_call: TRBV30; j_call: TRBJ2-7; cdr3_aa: CAWKTVLEQYF
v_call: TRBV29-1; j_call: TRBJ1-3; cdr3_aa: CSVGGNSGNTIYF
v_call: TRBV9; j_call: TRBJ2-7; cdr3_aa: CASSAGLAGGPVMVQYF
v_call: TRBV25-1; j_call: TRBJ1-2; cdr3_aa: CASSVGNGYTF
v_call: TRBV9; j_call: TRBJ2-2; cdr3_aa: CASSVLAGSTGELFF
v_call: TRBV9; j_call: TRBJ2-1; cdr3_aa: CASSVGDEQFF
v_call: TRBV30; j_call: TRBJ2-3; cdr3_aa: CAWTYAKNTDTQYF
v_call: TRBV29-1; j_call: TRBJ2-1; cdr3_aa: CSGLSDRGNEQFF
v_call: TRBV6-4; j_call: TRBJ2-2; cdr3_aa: CPPGQTYTGELFF
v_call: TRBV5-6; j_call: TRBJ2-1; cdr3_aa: CASSFDRGSSYNEQFF
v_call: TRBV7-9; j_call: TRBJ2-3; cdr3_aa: CASSFGDHNTQYF
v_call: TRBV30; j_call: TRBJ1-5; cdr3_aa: CAWTNRGRGNQPQHF
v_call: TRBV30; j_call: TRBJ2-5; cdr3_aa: CAYSGHFQETQYF
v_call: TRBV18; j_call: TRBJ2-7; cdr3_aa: CASSPPDRGRQYF
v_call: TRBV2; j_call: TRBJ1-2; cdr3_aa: CASSGGLRGGYGYTF
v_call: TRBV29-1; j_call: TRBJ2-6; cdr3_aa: CSVNSGANVLTF